Listed here are 30 T cell receptor beta chains from one sample, sequenced in a study of T cell changes during pregnancy in multiple sclerosis. Sequencing was performed with immunoSEQ multiplex PCR; in TCRdb, only in-frame clones are kept and a portion is missing. The sample lists approximately 59,000 clones; over 85% were seen once. The sequencing used CD4+ T cells from peripheral blood mononuclear cells, collected before pregnancy. The receptors were gathered from a female donor with multiple sclerosis, enrolled in a pregnancy study.

The rearrangement joins TRBV6-1 to TRBJ1-5; D is ambiguous. CDR1 and CDR2 (germline): MNHNS, SASEGT. V lost 4 bases to trimming and J lost 6 bases, with 16 bases between them. The CDR3 loop spans 15 amino acids. The CDR3 nucleotides read TGTGCCAGCAGTGGAAAGGGAGTAGGAGGTCAGCCCCAGCATTTT. Amino acid sequence: CASSGKGVGGQPQHF.

The genes are TRBV9 and TRBJ2-2, with unresolved D. V lost 0 bases and J lost 6, with 9 bases in between. CDR3 size: 14 residues. Germline values: CDR1 SGDLS, CDR2 YYNGEE. The CDR3 DNA reads TGTGCCAGCAGCGTAGAAAATCTCCCCGGGGAGCTGTTTTTT. The encoded protein is CASSVENLPGELFF.

This chain joins TRBV9 and TRBJ2-5; TRBD2 matches 7 bases. The CDR3 runs 16 residues. J was trimmed by 5 bases and V by 4 bases; bases with no gene match: 14. Germline lookup yields CDR1 SGDLS and CDR2 YYNGEE. The chain's CDR3 is CASSPGSGNGVETQYF. The DNA of the CDR3 is TGTGCCAGCAGCCCGGGGAGCGGGAACGGGGTGGAGACCCAGTACTTC.

This rearrangement joins TRBV7-3 to TRBJ1-3; D is uncertain. CDR3 length: 11 amino acids. The V and J ends lost 8 bases and 7 bases respectively, with 9 bases between them. Germline CDR1 and CDR2: SGHTA and FQGTGA. CDR3 bases: TGTGCCAGCGGGGAGAGGAACACCATATATTTT. It translates to CASGERNTIYF.

The CDR3 loop reads CASSRAGGRDTQYF. The CDR3 region has the DNA TGTGCCAGCAGTCGAGCGGGGGGGCGGGATACGCAGTATTTT. The rearrangement joins TRBV6-5 to TRBJ2-3, with 10 bases fitting TRBD2. Germline loops: CDR1 MNHEY, CDR2 SVGAGI. This CDR3 comprises 14 residues. The V segment lost 5 bases and the J segment 6 bases; nucleotides outside the gene matches: 5.

The chain carries TRBV7-9 and TRBJ2-3; 9 nucleotides align to TRBD2. The V segment lost 1 base and the J segment 2 bases; nucleotides outside the gene matches: 4. The CDR3 spans 16 residues. Germline loops: CDR1 SEHNR, CDR2 FQNEAQ (reference sequence). The CDR3 sequence is CASSLGVAGVTDTQYF. The CDR3 DNA follows: TGTGCCAGCAGCTTAGGGGTAGCGGGAGTCACAGATACGCAGTATTTT. Full variable domain (rest looked up from reference TRBV7-9 and TRBJ2-3): DTGVSQNPRHKITKRGQNVTFRCDPISEHNRLYWYRQTLGQGPEFLTYFQNEAQLEKSRLLSDRFSAERPKGSFSTLEIQRTEQGDSAMYLCASSLGVAGVTDTQYFGPGTRLTVL.

This clone was counted a single time. The CDR3 coding sequence is TGTGCCAGCAGCTCCGGGGACAGGGGTTCCAATGAGCAGTTCTTC. It translates to CASSSGDRGSNEQFF. This rearrangement joins TRBV7-6 to TRBJ2-1, with 10 bases fitting TRBD1. The junction had 6 bases not matched to a gene; V was cut back by 4 bases and J by 6 bases. This CDR3 region has 15 residues. The germline V gene encodes CDR1 SGHVS and CDR2 FNYEAQ.

The V gene is TRBV9, the J gene TRBJ1-3; D is ambiguous. CDR1 is SGDLS, CDR2 YYNGEE, per germline. V lost 0 bases and J lost 4, with 11 bases in between. This CDR3 comprises 15 residues. The CDR3 spells CASSVGVGPGNTIYF. As DNA, the CDR3 is TGTGCCAGCAGCGTAGGAGTCGGTCCGGGAAACACCATATATTTT.

The CDR3 DNA reads as TGTGCCAGCATAGTATCGGGGGGGCATTACAATGAGCAGTTCTTC. Translation gives CASIVSGGHYNEQFF. The chain combines TRBV2 with TRBJ2-1, with 8 nucleotides matching TRBD2. The junction had 9 bases not matched to a gene; V was cut back by 7 bases and J by 4 bases. Germline assignment: CDR1 SNHLY and CDR2 FYNNEI. The CDR3 runs to 15 residues.

The rearrangement joins TRBV7-2 to TRBJ2-1; 10 bases line up with TRBD2. The V gene's germline CDR1 is SGHTA and CDR2 FQGNSA. The length of the CDR3 is 17 residues. After removal of 5 bases from V and 0 bases from J, the junction contained 7 bases not matched to a gene. DNA of the CDR3: TGTGCCAGCAGCCGATCGCCTAGCGGGAGCTCCTACAATGAGCAGTTCTTC. This codes for CASSRSPSGSSYNEQFF.

V gene TRBV7-2 combines with J gene TRBJ2-1; no clear D. In germline, CDR1 is SGHTA, CDR2 FQGNSA. V dropped 5 bases and J dropped 10 bases, with 9 bases sitting between them. The CDR3 is made up of 11 amino acids. The CDR3 here is CASSRQLEQFF. The CDR3 coding sequence is TGTGCCAGCAGCCGTCAACTAGAGCAGTTCTTC.

The CDR3 DNA reads TGTGCCAGCAGCTTAGGAAGTTGGACTAGCGTGTACTACGAGCAGTACTTC. The encoded protein is CASSLGSWTSVYYEQYF. The V and J genes are TRBV11-2 and TRBJ2-7, with 9 bases identical to TRBD2. This CDR3 contains 17 residues. Trimming removed 1 base from V and 3 bases from J; junction bases left unmatched: 10. The germline V gene encodes CDR1 SGHAT and CDR2 FQNNGV.

The chain couples TRBV18 to TRBJ2-7; TRBD2 might be the D (6 bases). With 3 bases removed from V and 6 bases from J, the gap between germline ends came to 6 bases. This CDR3 is built from 11 residues. Germline V gene sequence: CDR1 KGHSH, CDR2 LQKENI. The CDR3 here is CASSPEGEQYF. In DNA form, the CDR3 reads TGTGCCAGCTCACCGGAGGGCGAGCAGTACTTC.

The sample holds one count of this clone. The V and J genes are TRBV11-1 and TRBJ2-2; D perhaps matches TRBD2 (6 bases). Germline loops: CDR1 SGHAT, CDR2 FQDESV (reference sequence). The CDR3 runs 14 residues. V was trimmed by 1 base and J by 7 bases, leaving 10 bases between them. CDR3 sequence: CASSLGQGGGELFF. The CDR3 DNA is TGTGCCAGCAGCTTAGGGCAGGGAGGCGGGGAGCTGTTTTTT. Supplemented by reference TRBV11-1 and TRBJ2-2, the full variable domain reads EAEVAQSPRYKITEKSQAVAFWCDPISGHATLYWYRQILGQGPELLVQFQDESVVDDSQLPKDRFSAERLKGVDSTLKIQPAELGDSAMYLCASSLGQGGGELFFGEGSRLTVL.

The chain carries TRBV4-1 and TRBJ1-3, with 7 positions matching TRBD1. This CDR3 has 17 amino acids. CDR1 is MGHRA, CDR2 YSYEKL, per germline. V lost 0 bases and J lost 3; bases outside the gene matches: 8. Here the CDR3 reads CASSQDPRGHSGNTIYF. CDR3 nucleotide sequence: TGCGCCAGCAGCCAAGATCCGAGGGGGCACAGTGGAAACACCATATATTTT.

The chain joins TRBV19 to TRBJ2-2, with D perhaps TRBD1 (6 bases). There are 13 residues in the CDR3. The V end was cut by 9 bases, the J end by 0 bases, with 8 bases between. The germline V gene has CDR1 LNHDA and CDR2 SQIVND (reference sequence). CDR3 loop: CASRTANTGELFF. The CDR3 nucleotides are TGTGCCAGCCGGACAGCGAACACCGGGGAGCTGTTTTTT.

The gene calls are TRBV27 and TRBJ2-3, with a possible D match to TRBD1 (5 bases). The V end lost 2 bases, the J end lost 5 bases, and 20 bases lay between the germline ends. The germline V gene has CDR1 MNHEY and CDR2 SMNVEV (reference sequence). The CDR3 has 17 residues. CDR3 nucleotide sequence: TGTGCCAGCAGTTTAAGTTTTCAGGGCCCGAGGTTAGATACGCAGTATTTT. Encoded protein: CASSLSFQGPRLDTQYF.

The chain carries TRBV7-9 and TRBJ1-4; 7 nucleotides match TRBD1. This CDR3 comprises 15 residues. V shed 4 bases and J 8 bases; nucleotides not matched to a gene: 10. Germline lookup yields CDR1 SEHNR and CDR2 FQNEAQ (reference sequence). CDR3 DNA sequence: TGTGCCAGCAGCTACGGGACAGTGCAAGGCGAAAAACTGTTTTTT. Translated: CASSYGTVQGEKLFF. Based on the CDR3 plus reference TRBV7-9 and TRBJ1-4, the full variable domain is DTGVSQNPRHKITKRGQNVTFRCDPISEHNRLYWYRQTLGQGPEFLTYFQNEAQLEKSRLLSDRFSAERPKGSFSTLEIQRTEQGDSAMYLCASSYGTVQGEKLFFGSGTQLSVL.

This clone was seen more than once but under ten times. The V call is TRBV30, the J call TRBJ1-1; D is unresolved. The CDR3 is 11 amino acids. V dropped 0 bases and J dropped 7 bases, with 6 bases sitting between them. Germline CDR1 is GTSNPN and CDR2 is SVGIG (reference sequence). The chain's CDR3 is CAWSVLGEAFF. The CDR3 DNA reads TGTGCCTGGAGTGTACTTGGTGAAGCTTTCTTT.

This clone showed up just a few times. The V gene is TRBV10-3, the J gene TRBJ1-1; 7 bases match TRBD1. The CDR3 has 12 amino acids. The junction had 3 bases not matched to a gene; V was cut back by 6 bases and J by 5 bases. Germline CDR1 reads ENHRY; CDR2 reads SYGVKD. The CDR3 region is CAIRDRSTEAFF. Here the CDR3 DNA reads TGTGCCATCAGGGACAGGAGTACTGAAGCTTTCTTT.

V usage is TRBV11-3 and J usage is TRBJ2-2, with D tentatively TRBD2 (6 bases). Germline assignment: CDR1 SGHNT and CDR2 YENEEA. With 7 bases removed from V and 0 bases from J, the gap between germline ends came to 12 bases. This CDR3 comprises 15 residues. CDR3 in DNA: TGTGCCAGCAACAGAGCGGGTTCGAACACCGGGGAGCTGTTTTTT. Translated, it gives CASNRAGSNTGELFF.

The chain carries TRBV15 and TRBJ2-5, with 7 bases that match TRBD1. This CDR3 contains 15 residues. CDR1 is LNHNV and CDR2 is YYDKDF in the germline V gene (reference sequence). V shed 0 bases, J shed 5 bases, and the junction held 6 bases outside the gene matches. The CDR3 sequence is CATSRDQGVSETQYF. The CDR3 bases are TGTGCCACCAGCAGAGATCAGGGGGTTAGCGAGACCCAGTACTTC.

This chain uses TRBV5-1 with TRBJ2-3, with 7 bases that match TRBD1. Germline lookup yields CDR1 SGHRS and CDR2 YFSETQ. V dropped 2 bases and J dropped 4; count of bases not matched to a gene: 7. The CDR3 runs 15 residues. The CDR3 sequence is CASSFGDREADTQYF. The CDR3 nucleotides read TGCGCCAGCAGCTTCGGTGACAGGGAAGCAGATACGCAGTATTTT.

The rearrangement joins TRBV7-2 to TRBJ2-1, with TRBD1 matching 10 bases. CDR3 length: 15 residues. Losses at the gene ends were 3 bases for V and 8 bases for J; bases not matched to a gene: 7. Germline assignment: CDR1 SGHTA and CDR2 FQGNSA. The CDR3 DNA sequence: TGTGCCAGCAGCTTCCGACAGGGGGCGGTCGATGAGCAGTTCTTC. Translating gives CASSFRQGAVDEQFF.

This clone was recorded a few times. The chain couples TRBV28 to TRBJ2-2; 13 nucleotides align to TRBD2. Germline V CDR1 and CDR2: MDHEN, SYDVKM. The V gene end was trimmed by 3 bases and the J gene end by 8 bases; junction bases not matched to a gene: 9. The length of the CDR3 is 17 residues. The CDR3 loop is CASSFWRLAGGPGELFF. The CDR3, as DNA: TGTGCCAGCAGTTTTTGGAGACTAGCGGGAGGACCGGGGGAGCTGTTTTTT.

The gene calls are TRBV7-8 and TRBJ2-3; no clear D gene. From germline, CDR1 is SGHVS and CDR2 FQNEAQ. The CDR3 runs 12 residues. The ends were cut back, 2 bases at V and 5 bases at J, with 5 bases in the middle. Here the CDR3 reads CASSLLGDTQYF. The CDR3 DNA reads as TGTGCCAGCAGCTTACTCGGAGATACGCAGTATTTT.

The chain is built from TRBV6-5 and TRBJ1-4, with D perhaps TRBD1 (5 bases). V lost 5 bases to trimming and J lost 7 bases, with 17 bases between them. The CDR3 loop spans 15 amino acids. Germline V lookup: CDR1 MNHEY, CDR2 SVGAGI. CDR3 region: CASSKVTQGSEKLFF. DNA for the CDR3: TGTGCCAGCAGTAAGGTGACTCAGGGCAGTGAAAAACTGTTTTTT.

The V and J genes are TRBV19 and TRBJ1-1; D is perhaps TRBD1 (5 bases). Trimming pared 7 bases from V and 4 bases from J, leaving 19 bases between. Per germline, CDR1 LNHDA and CDR2 SQIVND (reference sequence). The CDR3 spans 15 residues. CDR3 DNA: TGTGCCAGTAAAGGGGCCGACCGATACGGCACTGAAGCTTTCTTT. As protein: CASKGADRYGTEAFF.

The V and J genes are TRBV2 and TRBJ2-7; 9 bases align to TRBD2. The germline V gene encodes CDR1 SNHLY and CDR2 FYNNEI. The trim removed 6 bases at V and 1 base at J, leaving 7 bases unmatched. CDR3 length: 15 residues. This CDR3 is CASSATGLASYEQYF. CDR3 nucleotides: TGTGCCAGCAGCGCGACGGGACTAGCTTCCTACGAGCAGTACTTC.

This chain connects TRBV19 to TRBJ2-7; TRBD2 aligns across 9 bases. CDR3 length: 15 amino acids. Germline V gene data show CDR1 as LNHDA and CDR2 as SQIVND (reference sequence). Trimming at V came to 3 bases and at J to 3 bases, leaving 6 bases not matched to a gene. DNA for the CDR3: TGTGCCAGTAGTATCACGACTAGCGGCATCTACGAGCAGTACTTC. Protein: CASSITTSGIYEQYF.